These T cell receptor beta chains were read from a single sample in a study of blood T cell repertoires in COVID-19. TCRdb's copy holds only in-frame clones and misses some; the assay was immunoSEQ multiplex PCR. This sample has a few hundred thousand clones, with more than 85% found just once. Input material: peripheral blood. The receptors here all came from a human donor in a cohort sampled during active COVID-19. Each CDR3 is given with its conserved first and last residue. The D gene is left open where the match is weak. The size of a clone is reported for some rows only, either as once, few or many, or as a class for expanded clones.

size	J	D	V	DNA	CDR3
NA	TRBJ1-1	NA	TRBV7-9	TGTGCCAGCAGCTTTCCCTCCGAGACAATGAACACTGAAGCTTTCTTT	CASSFPSETMNTEAFF
NA	TRBJ2-3	TRBD1	TRBV11-2	TGTGCCAGCAGCTTAGGGACAGGGGATTTAGATACGCAGTATTTT	CASSLGTGDLDTQYF
NA	TRBJ2-4	TRBD1	TRBV18	TGTGCCAGCTCACGGACAGGGTCTGCCAAAAACATTCAGTACTTC	CASSRTGSAKNIQYF
NA	TRBJ1-1	TRBD1	TRBV7-9	TGTGCCAGCAGCATCCCCAATAGGGGGCTGACTGAAGCTTTCTTT	CASSIPNRGLTEAFF
NA	TRBJ2-1	NA	TRBV19	TGTGCCAGTAGTATGCCCGGCCAGCCGGGCTACAATGAGCAGTTCTTC	CASSMPGQPGYNEQFF
NA	TRBJ2-3	NA	TRBV27	TGTGCCAGCAGGTCCCTCCTCTACGGGGGAGTTACAGATACGCAGTATTTT	CASRSLLYGGVTDTQYF
NA	TRBJ2-7	TRBD1	TRBV7-9	TGTGCCAGCAGCCCCGGGACAGGGTCTGCCGAGCAGTACTTC	CASSPGTGSAEQYF
NA	TRBJ1-1	TRBD1	TRBV6-5	TGTGCCAGCAGTCCCGGGGGACAGTTGAACACTGAAGCTTTCTTT	CASSPGGQLNTEAFF
few	TRBJ1-2	TRBD1	TRBV4-2	TGTGCCAGCAGCCAAGATCACCAGACAGGGGGCAACTATGGCTACACCTTC	CASSQDHQTGGNYGYTF
NA	TRBJ1-3	TRBD1	TRBV9	TGTGCCAGCAGCGCCCGGGACAGAGCAGAAACAAGGAGGGGAAACACCATATATTTT	CASSARDRAETRRGNTIYF
NA	TRBJ1-2	NA	TRBV19	TGTGCCAGTAGTATAAATCAGGGGATCTATGGCTACACCTTC	CASSINQGIYGYTF
NA	TRBJ1-1	NA	TRBV19	TGTGCCAGTAGGACAATCAGGGTCCAGAACACTGAAGCTTTCTTT	CASRTIRVQNTEAFF
NA	TRBJ2-3	NA	TRBV20-1	TGCAGTGGGGGAGGCACAGATACGCAGTATTTT	CSGGGTDTQYF
NA	TRBJ2-7	NA	TRBV19	TGTGCCAGTAGCCCGACGACAGGAAACTACGAGCAGTACTTC	CASSPTTGNYEQYF
once	TRBJ1-3	TRBD1	TRBV19	TGTGCCAGTACTAGAGAGGGGGCGTCTGGAAACACCATATATTTT	CASTREGASGNTIYF
NA	TRBJ2-1	TRBD1	TRBV6-1	TGTGCCAGCAGTGAGCGGGGACAGGGGGACAATGAGCAGTTCTTC	CASSERGQGDNEQFF
NA	TRBJ2-7	NA	TRBV27	TGTGCCAGCAGTCTAGGTGCGCGGATCTACGAGCAGTACTTC	CASSLGARIYEQYF
NA	TRBJ2-3	NA	TRBV7-9	TGTGCCAGCTTTAGGACAAATGGAGATACGCAGTATTTT	CASFRTNGDTQYF
NA	TRBJ2-1	NA	TRBV12-3/TRBV12-4	TGTGCCAGCAGTTTGGGGCTATATCAGTTCTTC	CASSLGLYQFF
NA	TRBJ2-5	NA	TRBV6-5	TGTGCCAGCCGCCGACAGGGCGGGGTAGAGACCCAGTACTTC	CASRRQGGVETQYF
NA	TRBJ1-2	TRBD1	TRBV2	TGTGCCAGCAGCTTGGAAGTATGGGACAGGGCTTTCTTAGCTAACTATGGCTACACCTTC	CASSLEVWDRAFLANYGYTF
NA	TRBJ2-2	TRBD2	TRBV11-2	TGTGCCAGCAGCTCTCTTCGTCGGCGGGAGGCCCCCCGAACCGGGGAGCTGTTTTTT	CASSSLRRREAPRTGELFF
NA	TRBJ1-2	TRBD1	TRBV4-2	TGTGCCAGCAGTCTCCGGGACAGGGTCGACTATGGCTACACCTTC	CASSLRDRVDYGYTF
NA	TRBJ2-1	TRBD1	TRBV7-2	TGTGCCAGCAGCAAAGACAGGGCCTCCTACAATGAGCAGTTCTTC	CASSKDRASYNEQFF
NA	TRBJ1-5	NA	TRBV19	TGTGCCAGTAGTATTGAGTGGGGCCGTAATCAGCCCCAGCATTTT	CASSIEWGRNQPQHF
many	TRBJ2-5	NA	TRBV18	TGTGCCAGCTCACCATCGTCAGAGACCCAGTACTTC	CASSPSSETQYF
NA	TRBJ2-2	NA	TRBV7-9	TGTGCCAGCAGCTTCGGGGCGAACACCGGGGAGCTGTTTTTT	CASSFGANTGELFF
NA	TRBJ2-7	TRBD2	TRBV11-2	TGTGCCAGCAGCTCCTGGACTCTAGAATTTGGACTAGCGGGCAGGGACTTC	CASSSWTLEFGLAGRDF
NA	TRBJ2-5	TRBD1	TRBV5-4	TGTGCCAGCAGCTCGGACAGGGGGCAGTGGGAGACCCAGTACTTC	CASSSDRGQWETQYF
NA	TRBJ1-3	TRBD1	TRBV7-8	TGTGCCAGCAGCTCCGGGACAGGGGGCCACTCTGGAAACACCATATATTTT	CASSSGTGGHSGNTIYF
once	TRBJ2-6	NA	TRBV2	TGTGCCAGCACCGGGACACCGTCTGGGGCCAACGTCCTGACTTTC	CASTGTPSGANVLTF
once	TRBJ2-7	TRBD2	TRBV29-1	TGCAGCGTTGAATTAGCGGGAGTGAGCTCCTACGAGCAGTACTTC	CSVELAGVSSYEQYF
once	TRBJ1-1	NA	TRBV30	TGTGCCTGGAGTCCGAGGCGGAACACTGAAGCTTTCTTT	CAWSPRRNTEAFF
NA	TRBJ1-2	TRBD1	TRBV19	TGTGCCAGTAGCCTTCTACGGGACAGGGGAGGGAATGGCTACACCTTC	CASSLLRDRGGNGYTF
few	TRBJ2-7	TRBD1	TRBV6-1	TGTGCCAGCAGTGAATCAACCTCCGGGACAGGGTTACGAGCCGAGCAGTACTTC	CASSESTSGTGLRAEQYF
NA	TRBJ2-1	NA	TRBV29-1	TGCAGCGTTGACCAGGTCGATGAGCAGTTCTTC	CSVDQVDEQFF
NA	TRBJ2-1	NA	TRBV9	TGTGCCAGCAGCCCCCCGGGGTTCTACAATGAGCAGTTCTTC	CASSPPGFYNEQFF
NA	TRBJ2-7	NA	TRBV11-2	TGTGCCAGCAGCCGGACGGGGGAGTACGAGCAGTACTTC	CASSRTGEYEQYF
NA	TRBJ2-1	TRBD2	TRBV3-1/TRBV3-2	TGTGCCAGCGGCCCGAGGCTAGCGGGAGGTCACGGCGATGAGCAGTTCTTC	CASGPRLAGGHGDEQFF
NA	TRBJ2-6	TRBD1	TRBV9	TGTGCCAGCTCACAGGGGGGCTCTGGGGCCAACGTCCTGACTTTC	CASSQGGSGANVLTF
NA	TRBJ1-5	NA	TRBV6-5	TGTGCCAGCAGTCCAGGCACTGATAGCAATCAGCCCCAGCATTTT	CASSPGTDSNQPQHF
NA	TRBJ1-4	TRBD1	TRBV25-1	TGTGCCAGCAGTGCCTCACAGGGGAAACTGTTTTTT	CASSASQGKLFF
NA	TRBJ2-5	TRBD1	TRBV2	TGTGCCAGCAGTGAGGACAGGGGATTCCAAGAGACCCAGTACTTC	CASSEDRGFQETQYF
NA	TRBJ2-5	TRBD2	TRBV20-1	TGCAGTGCTAGTCCCCGGGAGGTCCTGGAGACCCAGTACTTC	CSASPREVLETQYF
NA	TRBJ1-1	NA	TRBV2	TGTGCCAGCAGCGCACAGGGTTTTCTTCCGGGTGGGGACACTGAAGCTTTCTTT	CASSAQGFLPGGDTEAFF
once	TRBJ2-2	NA	TRBV7-9	TGTGCCAGCAGCTTAGCGCCAGGGGTTGGGAACACCGGGGAGCTGTTTTTT	CASSLAPGVGNTGELFF
NA	TRBJ2-3	NA	TRBV7-6	TGTGCCAGCAGTCCCCTGAGTAGCTCTAGCACAGATACGCAGTATTTT	CASSPLSSSSTDTQYF
NA	TRBJ2-7	NA	TRBV19	TGTGCCAGTAGTATGACCGGGATACATTACGAGCAGTACTTC	CASSMTGIHYEQYF
NA	TRBJ1-4	NA	TRBV4-1	TGCGCCAGCAGCCGCGGCATCATCCCTTCGGCAACTAATGAAAAACTGTTTTTT	CASSRGIIPSATNEKLFF
NA	TRBJ1-2	NA	TRBV28	TGTGCCAGCAGCCGAGACAGGCAGTTGGTGCATGGCTACACCTTC	CASSRDRQLVHGYTF
NA	TRBJ2-3	TRBD1	TRBV19	TGTGCCAGTGAGGACAGGGACCTCGGGGGAGCAGATACGCAGTATTTT	CASEDRDLGGADTQYF
NA	TRBJ1-5	NA	TRBV12-2	TGTGCAAGTCGCCCCGAGACAGGGTCGGTTAGTCAGCCCCAGCATTTT	CASRPETGSVSQPQHF
NA	TRBJ2-1	NA	TRBV6-5	TGTGCCAGCAGTTCCGGACGGACTTACGTTTACAATGAGCAGTTCTTC	CASSSGRTYVYNEQFF
few	TRBJ2-7	TRBD1	TRBV2	TGTGCCAGCAGTGAAGGGGACAGGGGATCCTACGAGCAGTACTTC	CASSEGDRGSYEQYF
NA	TRBJ1-5	TRBD1	TRBV19	TGTGCCAGTGCCACCGGGACAGCAAATCAGCCCCAGCATTTT	CASATGTANQPQHF